This TCR beta chain was identified during a study of molecular identifiers for immune sequencing clone quantification. Notes on this clonotype: Its antigen is currently unknown. This may be a read error: a much more frequent sequence differs by one nucleotide.

The CDR3 covers 17 residues. Per the germline V gene, CDR1 is LGHDT and CDR2 is YNNKEL (reference sequence). From the PCR reads, TCRdb called clonotypes with MiXCR, one entry per CDR3 protein. This table has roughly 320,000 distinct CDR3 sequences, 20% to 25% appearing once. Study outcomes and limitations: One cell's worth of spiked Jurkat TCR RNA was reportedly detectable among 900,000 to 1,000,000 naive cells.

This chain connects TRBV3-1 to TRBJ1-5, with 8 bases lining up with TRBD1. Sequencing used naive CD8+ T cells from blood, with Jurkat cell RNA spiked in. The subset here: FACS-sorted CD8+CD4-CCR7+CD45RA+ naive T cells. This sequence was found in a human donor in good health. Some libraries in this study had Jurkat cell RNA spiked in. CDR3 in amino acids: CASSQDRLSGGGQPPHF. The DNA of the CDR3 is TGTGCCAGCAGCCAAGATAGGTTATCAGGGGGCGGGCAGCCCCCGCATTTT.